This T cell receptor (beta chain) originates from a study of T cell responses to AZD1222 COVID-19 vaccine. Study-level results: Vaccine-related CD4 TCRs covered spike, predominating at 160-218 and 743-854. Only after the peak T cell response were repertoires sampled. The donors showed a predominance of white British ancestry and of females, with possible underestimation of clonal diversity. Baseline testing showed seropositivity in only a handful of AZD1222 recipients.

The repertoire was sequenced with immunoSEQ multiplex PCR; TCRdb's copy has only in-frame clones and lacks some. The data hold 150,000 or so clones, with approximately 90% observed a single time. Germline CDR1 is SEHNR and CDR2 is FQNEAQ (reference sequence). The CDR3 totals 15 residues. V dropped 5 bases and J dropped 0; count of bases not matched to a gene: 4. With regard to this clone: Its antigen is unknown.

The clonotype was recovered from an adult who received the AZD1222 COVID-19 vaccine. The chain employs TRBV7-9 and TRBJ2-1, with 7 bases lining up with TRBD1. The material was peripheral blood, obtained 28 days after the second AZD1222 dose. Written as DNA, the CDR3 is TGTGCCAGCAGCCCTTCAGGGGGCTCCTACAATGAGCAGTTCTTC. As protein: CASSPSGGSYNEQFF.